This T cell receptor (beta chain) came from a study of blood T cells in healthy people across ages (dated by TCRdb to the mid-2010s). Concerning the study at large: Template switching captured roughly one uniquely barcoded TCR beta cDNA molecule per two T cells in model experiments. Using the same blood draw, the study looked at two additional independent replicas of 1 million unique cDNA reads for two donors, one aged 18 to 30 and the other aged 80 or older. To avoid experimental bias, donors of different ages were randomly spread across the sequencing lanes. To track age-related changes in TCR beta repertoire diversity, the study relied on deep sequencing normalized with unique cDNA molecular identifiers. The donors were divided into four age groups: young (average 16 years), middle-aged (about 39), aged (approximately 62) and long-lived (roughly 86).

Regarding this clonotype: Its antigen remains unidentified. A junction boundary mismatches the germline segment, possibly from a read error.

Overall results and qualifications from the work: Estimates of total diversity based on one million sequenced T cells were regarded as lower bounds and as underestimates. Donor CMV infection status was unknown, potentially confounding age-related changes in expanded clonotypes. Compared with the aged group, more naive CD4+ T cells, fewer expanded clones and increased TCR diversity were shown by the long-lived group, suggesting age selection. As age increased, observed TCR beta diversity per million T cells dropped in a roughly linear way, and a significant reduction was already evident by age 40. Conclusive comparison of naive and antigen-experienced compartments was prevented by the profiling of bulk unsorted PBMCs. There was a strong correlation between observed TCR beta diversity and the percentage of naive T cells measured by flow cytometry.

The CDR3, from cysteine to phenylalanine, totals 13 residues. Only the CDR3 region is kept as DNA, spanning 39 bases read in frame from base 1. From the germline V gene, CDR1 is SGHTA and CDR2 is FQGNSA. The library came from 5' RACE. Sequencing took place on an Illumina HiSeq 2500. A second about 7 to 11 cycle PCR used a sample-barcoded 5' primer and a J-beta primer mix. A unique molecular identifier was introduced onto each TCR beta cDNA molecule by a template-switch 5' adaptor carrying 12 random nucleotides. Each sample yielded at least 2.5 million CDR3-containing paired-end reads. First-strand cDNA was synthesized from all RNA with the Mint cDNA synthesis kit, primed by a TRBC-specific oligonucleotide. Following uracil-DNA glycosylase treatment, a first 18-cycle PCR with universal primers M1SS and BC2_uni_R was performed on all cDNA. Under the source paper's analysis protocol: For normalization, 1 million high-quality reads were randomly selected from each sample, with every read carrying a distinct molecular identifier. Instead of being binned into consensus sequences, reads that shared molecular identifiers were thrown out. MiTCR, with a Q25 quality threshold and the strictest error-elimination algorithm, was used for CDR3 identification, clonotype clustering and error correction. A nonparametric unseen species model using Euler transformation provided a lower-bound estimate of total TCR beta diversity. TCRdb applied fastp at Q25 and MiXCR to the public reads, then kept only in-frame beta chains. Here each entry gathers all rows of one CDR3 protein and keeps the most common genes and DNA. These V and J calls are TCRdb output, not the study's own analysis. For this sample the table gives under 1,000,000 distinct CDR3 sequences, of which around 34% were detected only once. The ten largest make up 10% to 15% of the sample.

The donors were around 39 Caucasian individuals from Russia, aged 6 to 90 years, who were systemically healthy. Each donor gave around 9 milliliters of peripheral blood, collected into EDTA-treated Vacutainer tubes. Ficoll-Paque density-gradient centrifugation was used to isolate PBMCs, with at least 6 million per sample. Total RNA was extracted from PBMCs with Trizol reagent, with at least 5 micrograms obtained per sample. The percentages of naive CD45RAhigh/CD27high T cells were determined by flow cytometry on a PBMC aliquot from every donor. The receptor was isolated from a man between 18 and 29 years old in good health. Recombination joined TRBV7-2 with TRBJ1-4; 7 central nucleotides agree with TRBD1. Sequenced: blood. The CDR3 in this case is CASSRRGDEKLSF. Here is the DNA: TGTGCCAGCAGCCGCAGGGGGGATGAAAAACTGTCTTTT.